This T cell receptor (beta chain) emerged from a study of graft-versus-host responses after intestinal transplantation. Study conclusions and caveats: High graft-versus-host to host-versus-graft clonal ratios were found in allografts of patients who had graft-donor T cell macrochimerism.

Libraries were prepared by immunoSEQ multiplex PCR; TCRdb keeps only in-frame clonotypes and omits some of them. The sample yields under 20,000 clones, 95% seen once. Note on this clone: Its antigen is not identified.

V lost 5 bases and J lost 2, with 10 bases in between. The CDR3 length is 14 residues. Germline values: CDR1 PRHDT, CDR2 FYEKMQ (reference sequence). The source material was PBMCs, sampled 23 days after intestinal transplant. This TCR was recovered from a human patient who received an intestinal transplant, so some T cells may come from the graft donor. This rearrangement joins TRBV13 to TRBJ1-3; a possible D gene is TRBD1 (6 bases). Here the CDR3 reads CASSIGTPGNTIYF. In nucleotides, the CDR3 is TGTGCCAGCAGCATTGGGACACCTGGAAACACCATATATTTT.